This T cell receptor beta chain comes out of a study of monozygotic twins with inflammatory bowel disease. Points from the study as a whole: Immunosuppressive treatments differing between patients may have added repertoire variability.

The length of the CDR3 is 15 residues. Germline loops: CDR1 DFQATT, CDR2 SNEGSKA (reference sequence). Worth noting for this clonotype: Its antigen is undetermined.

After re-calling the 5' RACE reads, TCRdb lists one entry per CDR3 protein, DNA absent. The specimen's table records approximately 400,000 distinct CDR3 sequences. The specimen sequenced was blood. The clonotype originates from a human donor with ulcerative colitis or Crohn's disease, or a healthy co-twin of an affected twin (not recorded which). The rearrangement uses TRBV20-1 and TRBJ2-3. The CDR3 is CSARDHSQAPDTQYF.